This T cell receptor (beta chain) was documented in a study of T cell repertoires and HLA-DP antigens. About the study: CD4+ T cells were cocultured with HeLa cells expressing HLA-DP. Alloantigens: one with one groove difference and one with ten differences versus self.

Amplification used primers for 54 TRBV and 13 TRBJ segments. Here immunoSEQ multiplex PCR was the method, and the copy in TCRdb shows in-frame clones only, minus some. The table shows 65,000 to 95,000 clones, with 80% occurring only once. V shed 5 bases and J shed 0 bases, with 14 bases lying between them. The germline V gene encodes CDR1 MGHRA and CDR2 YSYEKL. This CDR3 is built from 16 residues. This clone was picked up one time. What it binds is unknown. The sample comprised CD4+ T cells from PBMCs. The origin of this receptor is a man aged 60 to 69 in good health and CMV-seronegative. The V and J genes are TRBV4-1 and TRBJ1-5; no definite D call. This chain's CDR3 is CASSDNLGRSNQPQHF. The CDR3, as DNA: TGCGCCAGCAGCGACAACCTTGGCCGTAGCAATCAGCCCCAGCATTTT.